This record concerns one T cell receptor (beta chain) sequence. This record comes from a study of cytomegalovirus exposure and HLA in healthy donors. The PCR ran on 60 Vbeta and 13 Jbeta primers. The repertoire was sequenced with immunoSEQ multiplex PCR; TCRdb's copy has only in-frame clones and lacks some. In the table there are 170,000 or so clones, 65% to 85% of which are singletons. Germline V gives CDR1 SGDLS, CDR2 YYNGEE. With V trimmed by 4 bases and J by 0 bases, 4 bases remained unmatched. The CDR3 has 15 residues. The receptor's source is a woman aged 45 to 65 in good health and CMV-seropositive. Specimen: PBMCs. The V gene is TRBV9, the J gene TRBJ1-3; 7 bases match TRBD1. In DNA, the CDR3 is TGTGCCAGCAGCCCGGGACAGATCTCTGGAAACACCATATATTTT. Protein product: CASSPGQISGNTIYF.